This record covers a single T cell receptor beta chain. The antigen remains unidentified. Sample time point: peripheral blood 6 weeks after treatment start. This sample stems from a study of PD-L1 blockade in urothelial cancer. For the study at large: There were a median of about 140,000 T cells in blood samples.

Clones were read by immunoSEQ multiplex PCR, and TCRdb kept only the in-frame ones, dropping some. Of about 44,000 clones in the sample, under 95% were seen once. Findings of the study overall: Pretreatment peripheral blood TCR clonality that fell below the median predicted better survival among the patients studied. Clones that were tumor-associated expanded more in the blood of durable-benefit patients at 3 weeks.

V dropped 4 bases and J dropped 0; count of bases not matched to a gene: 5. This CDR3 region has 17 residues. Germline CDR1 and CDR2: MGHRA and YSYEKL. This TCR came from an older man with urothelial cancer. The V and J genes are TRBV4-1 and TRBJ2-7; TRBD2 matches 14 bases. This material consisted of PBMCs, taken around atezolizumab (anti-PD-L1) treatment. The CDR3 nucleotides are TGCGCCAGCAGCCCATCGGGACTAGCGGGAGTCTCCTACGAGCAGTACTTC. It codes for CASSPSGLAGVSYEQYF.